This TCR beta chain was recorded in a study of long-term antiretroviral therapy in people with HIV (dated 2022 in TCRdb). With regard to the full study: Collection of the earliest samples took place about a decade ahead of the 2015 WHO recommendation for immediate ART, at a time when ART was typically delayed until CD4 counts fell. Whether ART initiation and durable HIV suppression were associated with changes in peripheral blood TRB repertoire composition and diversity was tested in a retrospective serial study. The cohort contributed roughly 190 cryopreserved PBMC samples from under 35 adults with confirmed HIV infection, collected serially over a mean of approximately six years (range 1-12). Among the 30 or so participants with HIV, fewer than twelve were female. No cross-contamination during QIAcube processing was shown when test extractions of a monoclonal T-cell line were performed alongside over 25 polyclonal samples.

To be included, a participant needed at least one PBMC sample from before ART initiation plus at least two post-ART samples. Treatment was received in the United States of America by all participants with HIV. Before DNA extraction, cryopreserved samples of roughly 0.95-10 million PBMC were thawed and washed. At the time of the earliest PBMC sample, participants with HIV were aged between about 23 and 54 years. PBMC samples were contributed by each participant from 1-4 timepoints before ART initiation and 2-8 timepoints after ART initiation, with a median of 7 samples. For every participant, serial HIV viral load, CD4+ T-cell count, ART history and demographic data were obtained. A Qiagen kit on a QIAcube was used to extract genomic DNA from unsorted PBMC, with samples processed in batches of 12. A remark on this clone: Its antigen has not been determined. No clone much larger than this one lies a single base away; base qualities are absent.

The immunoSEQ hsTCRB v3.0 assay was used at survey level resolution to sequence the TRB variable region. TRB sequencing targeted a depth of about 40,000-50,000 T-cell genomes per sample. An Illumina MiSeq with a v3 150-cycle kit was used to sequence the pooled TRB libraries. As for how the authors treated the data: Analysis of repertoires was carried out in R inside a reproducible Nextflow workflow spanning QC, data transformation and analysis. Custom analyses were implemented in LymphoSeq2, an R package for AIRR-Seq data exploration. Four samples that yielded fewer than 5000 total TRB sequences were excluded, so that 150 to 200 HIV repertoires were analyzed. Among the roughly 200 retained HIV repertoires, some 60 were collected before ART initiation and roughly 130 after ART initiation. Each repertoire was downsampled to 5000 TRB nucleotide sequences, and summary statistics were averaged across 100 downsampling iterations. The analysis kept only TRB sequences whose CDR3 regions were at least seven amino acids long. Diversity was assessed using a clonality score derived from Shannon entropy and using the Gini coefficient. In repertoire networks, the top 5000 CDR3 amino acid sequences were linked whenever an edit distance of one separated two sequences. Antigen specificity groups and MHC restriction were predicted for TRB CDR3 amino acid sequences with GLIPH2. CDR3 amino acid sequences were matched against VDJdb and McPAS-TCR to flag known CMV, EBV, HIV or tissue antigen associations. Pre-ART, post-ART and control groups were compared with Wilcoxon signed-rank tests and Holm-Bonferroni correction. The immuneACCESS repertoire file appears here via TCRdb, limited to in-frame rearrangements. These files lack a portion of the clones; in checked studies, under half of the deficit traces to unresolved V genes, and the cause of the others is not known. The V and J calls and clone size come from that table; D and trimming were worked out from the DNA. Recorded for this sample are 15,000 to 20,000 clones; 80% of them occurred a single time. The ten most abundant clones make up approximately 4.8% of the sample.

Results the study describes overall, beyond this receptor: Compared with controls, HIV repertoires had narrower CDR3 length ranges, and the network structure pointed to an antigen-experienced repertoire that shifted only slightly toward naive after ART. Samples dated from the mid-2000s to the late 2010s, and the ART regimens used may be less effective than current ones. Starting ART was linked to a significant rise in TRB diversity, yet even after long-term ART the diversity remained significantly lower than in transplant donor controls. Owing to limited PBMC availability, only the TCR beta chain was sequenced, without alpha chain pairing. No data were available on ART adherence, viral resistance or therapy changes, limiting inferences about post-ART repertoire changes. Because cell numbers in pre-ART samples were limited, unsorted PBMC were profiled instead of sorted CD4+ and CD8+ T cells. The repertoire was dominated across all time points by expanded TRB clones identified before ART initiation, although this dominance was seen to fluctuate and to decrease in many PLHIV after ART.

Trimming costs V 0 bases and J 6 bases, and their ends lie 12 bases apart. Including cysteine and phenylalanine, the CDR3 has 15 amino acids. The kept DNA is CDR3 alone, 45 bases in frame from the first base. Via the germline V gene, CDR1 is LGHNA and CDR2 YSLEER. The TCR sequence derives from a man aged 18 to 30 with HIV. The receptor chain draws on TRBV4-3 and TRBJ2-1; the D gene cannot be named for sure. The source material was unsorted PBMCs, sampled 0.1 years before starting antiretroviral therapy. The encoded CDR3 is CASSQDRRVSNEQFF. The bases are TGCGCCAGCAGCCAAGATCGCCGGGTCAGCAATGAGCAGTTCTTC.